The source of this T cell receptor (beta chain) is a study of immune heterogeneity within non-small cell lung tumors. Template was bulk tumor genomic DNA, roughly 600 ng per sample. In surgery, several biopsies were collected from each primary tumor at widely spaced sites. These patients got curative surgery after being newly diagnosed with untreated non-small cell lung cancer. The TCR beta CDR3 region was amplified by multiplex PCR employing 32 V and 13 J primers. TCRdb used MiXCR to reprocess the multiplex PCR reads, holding one entry per CDR3 protein. The data contain about 2,600 distinct CDR3 sequences, more than 15% of them singletons. Germline assignment: CDR1 LNHDA and CDR2 SQIVND (reference sequence). V lost 5 bases to trimming and J lost 5 bases, with 18 bases between them. This CDR3 region has 15 residues.

This rearrangement joins TRBV19 to TRBJ2-5, with TRBD2 as a possible D gene (6 bases). Source material: lung tumor tissue. This receptor was taken from a woman between 50 and 59 years old with non-small cell lung cancer. The CDR3: CASSQGRGVRETQYF. The CDR3 DNA is TGTGCCAGTAGTCAGGGACGCGGGGTGAGGGAGACCCAGTACTTC.